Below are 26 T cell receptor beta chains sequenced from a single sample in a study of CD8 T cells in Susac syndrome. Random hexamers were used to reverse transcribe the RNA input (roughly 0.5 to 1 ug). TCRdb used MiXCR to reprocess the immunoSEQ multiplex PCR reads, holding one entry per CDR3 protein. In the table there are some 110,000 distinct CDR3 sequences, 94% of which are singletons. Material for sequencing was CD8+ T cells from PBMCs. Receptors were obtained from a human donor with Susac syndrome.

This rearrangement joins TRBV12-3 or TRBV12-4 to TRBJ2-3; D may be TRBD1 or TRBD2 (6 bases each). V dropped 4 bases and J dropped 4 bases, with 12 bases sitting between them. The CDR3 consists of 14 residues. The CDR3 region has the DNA TGTGCCAGCAGTTCCCCGGGGGCGGCAGATACGCAGTATTTT. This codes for CASSSPGAADTQYF.

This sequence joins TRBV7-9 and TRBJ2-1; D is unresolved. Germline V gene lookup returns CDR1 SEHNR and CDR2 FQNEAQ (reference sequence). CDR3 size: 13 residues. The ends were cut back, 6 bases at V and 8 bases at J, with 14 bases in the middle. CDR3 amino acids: CASRPETNDEQFF. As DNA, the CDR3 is TGTGCCAGCAGACCGGAGACCAACGATGAGCAGTTCTTC.

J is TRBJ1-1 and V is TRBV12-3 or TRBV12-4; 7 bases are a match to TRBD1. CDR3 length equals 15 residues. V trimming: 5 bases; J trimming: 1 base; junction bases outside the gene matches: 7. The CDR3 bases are TGTGCCAGCAGTCTGGAGACAGGGTCGAACACTGAAGCTTTCTTT. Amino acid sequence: CASSLETGSNTEAFF.

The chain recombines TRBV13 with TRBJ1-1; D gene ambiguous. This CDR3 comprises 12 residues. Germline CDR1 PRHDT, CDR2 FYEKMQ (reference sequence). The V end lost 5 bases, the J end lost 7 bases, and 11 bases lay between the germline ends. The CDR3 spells CASSPFRFEAFF. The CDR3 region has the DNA TGTGCCAGCAGCCCTTTCAGGTTTGAAGCTTTCTTT.

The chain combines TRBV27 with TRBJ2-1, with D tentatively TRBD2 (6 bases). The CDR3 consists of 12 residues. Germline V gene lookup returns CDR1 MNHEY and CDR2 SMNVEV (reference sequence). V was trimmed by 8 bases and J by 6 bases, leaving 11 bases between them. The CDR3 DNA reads TGTGCCAGCGGGGCGGGACCCAATGAGCAGTTCTTC. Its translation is CASGAGPNEQFF.

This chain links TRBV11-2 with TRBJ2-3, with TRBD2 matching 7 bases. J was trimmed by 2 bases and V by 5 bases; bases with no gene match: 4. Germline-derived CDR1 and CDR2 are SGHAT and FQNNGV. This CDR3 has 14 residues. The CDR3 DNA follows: TGTGCCAGCAGCACTGCGGGGGACACAGATACGCAGTATTTT. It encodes CASSTAGDTDTQYF.

The CDR3 protein is CATRPPAVSSGANVLTF. The CDR3 DNA follows: TGTGCCACCCGACCTCCTGCGGTTAGCTCTGGGGCCAACGTCCTGACTTTC. V is TRBV10-3 and J is TRBJ2-6; D gene unclear. V was shortened by 10 bases and J by 0 bases, with 19 bases between the two germline ends. CDR3 size: 17 residues. In germline, CDR1 is ENHRY, CDR2 SYGVKD.

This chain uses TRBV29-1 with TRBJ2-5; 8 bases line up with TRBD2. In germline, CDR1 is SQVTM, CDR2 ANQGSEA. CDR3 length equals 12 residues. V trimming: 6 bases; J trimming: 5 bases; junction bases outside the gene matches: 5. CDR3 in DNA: TGCAGCGTAGACGGGGGGGTGGAGACCCAGTACTTC. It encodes CSVDGGVETQYF.

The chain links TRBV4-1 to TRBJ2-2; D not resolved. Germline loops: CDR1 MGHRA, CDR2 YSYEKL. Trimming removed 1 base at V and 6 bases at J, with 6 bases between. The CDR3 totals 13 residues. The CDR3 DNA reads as TGCGCCAGCAGCCAAGTTGGGGCCGGGGAGCTGTTTTTT. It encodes CASSQVGAGELFF.

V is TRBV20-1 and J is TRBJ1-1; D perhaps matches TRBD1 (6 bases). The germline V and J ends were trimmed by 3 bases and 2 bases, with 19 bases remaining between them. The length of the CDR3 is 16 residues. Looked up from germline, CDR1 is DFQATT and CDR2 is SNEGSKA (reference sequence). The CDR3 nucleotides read TGCAGTGCTAGCGGAACGGACAGCGACCCCAACACTGAAGCTTTCTTT. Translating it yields CSASGTDSDPNTEAFF.

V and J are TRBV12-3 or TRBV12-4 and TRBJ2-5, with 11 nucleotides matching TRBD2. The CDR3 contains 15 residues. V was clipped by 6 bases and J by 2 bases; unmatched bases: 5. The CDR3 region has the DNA TGTGCCAGCAGAGCGTTAGCGGGGGGGCAAGAGACCCAGTACTTC. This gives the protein CASRALAGGQETQYF.

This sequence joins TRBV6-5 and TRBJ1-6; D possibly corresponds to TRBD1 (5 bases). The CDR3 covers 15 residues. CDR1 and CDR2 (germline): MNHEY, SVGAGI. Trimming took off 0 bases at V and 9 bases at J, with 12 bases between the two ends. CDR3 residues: CASSYSGQGGSPLHF. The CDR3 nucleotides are TGTGCCAGCAGTTACTCGGGGCAGGGAGGTTCACCCCTCCACTTT.

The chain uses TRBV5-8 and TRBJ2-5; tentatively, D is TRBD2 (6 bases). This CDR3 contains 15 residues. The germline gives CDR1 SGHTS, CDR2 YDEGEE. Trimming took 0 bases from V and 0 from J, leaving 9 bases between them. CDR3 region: CASSLVRDYQETQYF. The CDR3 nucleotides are TGTGCCAGCAGCTTGGTGCGGGACTACCAAGAGACCCAGTACTTC.

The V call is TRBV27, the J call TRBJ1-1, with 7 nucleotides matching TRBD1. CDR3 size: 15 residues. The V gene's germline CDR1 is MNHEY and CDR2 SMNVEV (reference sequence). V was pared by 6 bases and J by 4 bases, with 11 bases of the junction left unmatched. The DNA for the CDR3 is TGTGCCAGCAGGCTCTACAGGGGTGGAAGCACTGAAGCTTTCTTT. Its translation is CASRLYRGGSTEAFF.

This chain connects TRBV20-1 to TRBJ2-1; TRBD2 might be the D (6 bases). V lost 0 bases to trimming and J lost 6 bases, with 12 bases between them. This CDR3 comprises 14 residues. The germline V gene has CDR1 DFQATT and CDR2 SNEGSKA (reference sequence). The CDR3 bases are TGCAGTGCTAGAGATGGAGGGAATAGCAATGAGCAGTTCTTC. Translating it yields CSARDGGNSNEQFF.

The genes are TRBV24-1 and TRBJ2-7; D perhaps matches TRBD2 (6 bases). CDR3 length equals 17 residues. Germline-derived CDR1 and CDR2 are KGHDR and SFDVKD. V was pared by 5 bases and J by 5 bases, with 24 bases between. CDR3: CATSVLRRDLGVNEQYF. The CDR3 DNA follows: TGTGCCACCAGTGTCCTTAGGAGGGACCTGGGAGTGAACGAGCAGTACTTC.

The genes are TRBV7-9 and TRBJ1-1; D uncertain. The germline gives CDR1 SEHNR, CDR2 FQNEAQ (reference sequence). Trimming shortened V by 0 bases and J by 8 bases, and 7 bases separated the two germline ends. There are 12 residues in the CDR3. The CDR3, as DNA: TGTGCCAGCAGCTTAGCAGGCAGGGAAGCTTTCTTT. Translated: CASSLAGREAFF.

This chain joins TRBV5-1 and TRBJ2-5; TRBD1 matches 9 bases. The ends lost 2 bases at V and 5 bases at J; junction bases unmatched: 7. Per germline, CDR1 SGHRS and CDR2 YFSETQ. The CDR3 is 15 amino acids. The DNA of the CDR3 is TGCGCCAGCAGCTTAACAGGGGGCACTTTGGAGACCCAGTACTTC. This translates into CASSLTGGTLETQYF.

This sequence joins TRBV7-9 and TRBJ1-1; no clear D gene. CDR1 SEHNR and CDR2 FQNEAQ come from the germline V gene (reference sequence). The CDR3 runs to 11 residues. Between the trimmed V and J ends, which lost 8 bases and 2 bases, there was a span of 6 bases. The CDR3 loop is CASGINTEAFF. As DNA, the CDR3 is TGTGCCAGCGGTATCAACACTGAAGCTTTCTTT.

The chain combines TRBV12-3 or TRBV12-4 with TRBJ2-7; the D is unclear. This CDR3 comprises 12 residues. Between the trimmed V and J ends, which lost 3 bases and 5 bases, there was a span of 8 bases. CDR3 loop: CASSFSPDEQYF. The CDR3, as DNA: TGTGCCAGCAGTTTTAGTCCCGACGAGCAGTACTTC.

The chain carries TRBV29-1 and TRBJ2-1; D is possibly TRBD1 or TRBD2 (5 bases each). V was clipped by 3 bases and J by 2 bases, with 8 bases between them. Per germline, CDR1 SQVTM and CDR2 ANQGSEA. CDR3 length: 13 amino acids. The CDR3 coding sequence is TGCAGCGTTGATGGGGGAACCTACAATGAGCAGTTCTTC. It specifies CSVDGGTYNEQFF.

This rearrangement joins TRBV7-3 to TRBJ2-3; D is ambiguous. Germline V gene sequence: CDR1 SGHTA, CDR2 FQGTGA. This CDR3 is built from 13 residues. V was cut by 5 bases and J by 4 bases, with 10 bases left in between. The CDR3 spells CASSPFPADTQYF. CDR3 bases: TGTGCCAGCAGCCCTTTCCCAGCAGATACGCAGTATTTT.

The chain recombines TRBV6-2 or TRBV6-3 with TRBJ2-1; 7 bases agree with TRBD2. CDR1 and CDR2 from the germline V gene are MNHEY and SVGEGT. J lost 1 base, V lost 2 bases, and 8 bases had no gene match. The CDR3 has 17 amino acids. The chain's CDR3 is CASSYNPSGGSYNEQFF. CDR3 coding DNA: TGTGCCAGCAGTTACAACCCATCGGGGGGTTCCTACAATGAGCAGTTCTTC.

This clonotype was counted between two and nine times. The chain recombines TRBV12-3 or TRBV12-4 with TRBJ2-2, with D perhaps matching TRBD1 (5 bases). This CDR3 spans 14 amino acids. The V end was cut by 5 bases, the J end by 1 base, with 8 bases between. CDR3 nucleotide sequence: TGTGCCAGCAGTCTCCAGGGGAACACCGGGGAGCTGTTTTTT. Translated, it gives CASSLQGNTGELFF.

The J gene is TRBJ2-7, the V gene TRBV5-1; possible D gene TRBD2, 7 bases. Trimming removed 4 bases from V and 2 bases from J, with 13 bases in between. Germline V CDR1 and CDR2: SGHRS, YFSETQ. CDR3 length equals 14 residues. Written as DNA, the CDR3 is TGCGCCAGCAGCCTCGGGGGGCCAACCTACGAGCAGTACTTC. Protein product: CASSLGGPTYEQYF.

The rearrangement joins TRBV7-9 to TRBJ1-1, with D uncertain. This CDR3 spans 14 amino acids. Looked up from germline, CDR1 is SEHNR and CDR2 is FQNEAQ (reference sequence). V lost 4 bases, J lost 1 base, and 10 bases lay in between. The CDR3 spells CASSSVASNTEAFF. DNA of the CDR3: TGTGCCAGCAGCTCGGTGGCGTCGAACACTGAAGCTTTCTTT.